The clone carrying this T cell receptor beta chain occurred many times. As yet, its antigen is unknown. These data come from a study of T cells in Graves' hyperthyroidism and ophthalmopathy. Study conclusions and caveats: Ophthalmopathy was told apart from stable hyperthyroidism by a 13 V-J model.

Germline V gene lookup returns CDR1 GTSNPN and CDR2 SVGIG (reference sequence). The CDR3 is made up of 13 amino acids. V gave up 0 bases and J gave up 4 bases, with 9 bases separating them. TCR beta CDR3 regions were amplified from RNA. HTBI primers were used for first-round RT-PCR of the TCR CDR3. A single record per CDR3 protein comes from TCRdb applying MiXCR to the multiplex PCR reads. The repertoire holds approximately 510,000 distinct CDR3 sequences, with about 20% as singletons. Graves' hyperthyroidism showing no ophthalmopathy progression within 18 months was considered stable. The study left out patients who had uncontrolled infection, other autoimmune disease, pregnancy or lactation.

The sequenced sample was blood. This TCR derives from a man aged 18 to 29 with Graves' hyperthyroidism. The genes are TRBV30 and TRBJ1-2, with unresolved D. Here the CDR3 DNA reads TGTGCCTGGAGTGTTAGGTTGGGCTATGGCTACACCTTC. This sequence encodes CAWSVRLGYGYTF.